This note documents a single TCR beta chain sequence. Clones were sequenced by immunoSEQ multiplex PCR, and TCRdb holds only the in-frame ones, with some missing. Counted here are approximately 180,000 clones, around 94% occurring once; the ten biggest clones make up approximately 1.4%. The length of the CDR3 is 15 residues. Losses at the gene ends were 5 bases for V and 2 bases for J; bases not matched to a gene: 6. Germline assignment: CDR1 MNHEY and CDR2 SMNVEV (reference sequence). The data are from a study of control samples from healthy donors and cancer patients. The chain has TRBV27 and TRBJ1-5; 7 positions agree with TRBD1. Specimen: blood. This sequence was found in a woman under 30 in good health. CDR3 DNA: TGTGCCAGCAGTAAGGGGGCCCGTGGCAATCAGCCCCAGCATTTT. Its translation: CASSKGARGNQPQHF.